These 17 T cell receptor beta chains originate from one sample sequenced in a study of OX40 agonist ivuxolimab in advanced cancers. Profiled with immunoSEQ multiplex PCR; TCRdb holds only in-frame clones, not every one. The table lists under 100,000 clones, more than 80% of them singletons. Material: CD4+ or CD8+ T cells sorted from blood, obtained in a trial of the OX40 agonist ivuxolimab. These receptors were taken from an adult with an advanced solid tumor such as melanoma, head and neck, liver or kidney cancer.

The V and J genes are TRBV19 and TRBJ1-6; 7 nucleotides line up with TRBD1. CDR3 length: 16 residues. The V and J ends lost 1 base and 7 bases, in that order; junction bases with no gene match: 7. Germline-derived CDR1 and CDR2 are LNHDA and SQIVND (reference sequence). CDR3 region: CASSIVLDRTNSPLHF. The CDR3 DNA reads as TGTGCCAGTAGTATAGTCCTGGACAGGACCAATTCACCCCTCCACTTT. The full variable domain, its missing parts supplied by reference TRBV19 and TRBJ1-6, is DGGITQSPKYLFRKEGQNVTLSCEQNLNHDAMYWYRQDPGQGLRLIYYSQIVNDFQKGDIAEGYSVSREKKESFPLTVTSAQKNPTAFYLCASSIVLDRTNSPLHFGNGTRLTVT.

Here the CDR3 reads CASSTTGTSFFDEQYF. CDR3 DNA: TGTGCCAGCAGCACCACCGGGACTAGCTTTTTCGACGAGCAGTACTTC. The chain recombines TRBV7-2 with TRBJ2-7, with TRBD2 matching 9 bases. After removal of 5 bases from V and 5 bases from J, the junction contained 13 bases not matched to a gene. CDR1 and CDR2 from the germline V gene are SGHTA and FQGNSA. The CDR3 spans 16 residues.

The chain carries TRBV28 and TRBJ2-3, with 10 bases matching TRBD2. The CDR3 is 15 residues long. The J segment lost 3 bases and the V segment lost 6 bases, leaving 6 bases of the junction unmatched. Per the germline V gene, CDR1 is MDHEN and CDR2 is SYDVKM. CDR3 in DNA: TGTGCCAGCAGGGGTCCTAGCGGGGGAACAGATACGCAGTATTTT. Translated: CASRGPSGGTDTQYF.

In its sample, this clone was seen a few times. The genes are TRBV11-2 and TRBJ2-2, with D perhaps assigned TRBD1 or TRBD2 (5 bases each). V shed 1 base and J shed 5 bases, with 11 bases lying between them. CDR1 and CDR2 from the germline V gene are SGHAT and FQNNGV. The CDR3 length is 15 residues. Written as DNA, the CDR3 is TGTGCCAGCAGCTTAGGGGGGAGAATGACCGGGGAGCTGTTTTTT. This gives the protein CASSLGGRMTGELFF.

The chain combines TRBV30 with TRBJ2-2; maybe TRBD2 (6 bases). The CDR3 covers 15 residues. Germline assignment: CDR1 GTSNPN and CDR2 SVGIG (reference sequence). The ends were cut back, 4 bases at V and 7 bases at J, with 19 bases in the middle. Written as DNA, the CDR3 is TGTGCCTGGACGGCAATTGGGGGGAGAGGCGGGGAGCTGTTTTTT. This codes for CAWTAIGGRGGELFF. The whole variable domain, remainder taken from reference TRBV30 and TRBJ2-2, is SQTIHQWPATLVQPVGSPLSLECTVEGTSNPNLYWYRQAAGRGLQLLFYSVGIGQISSEVPQNLSASRPQDRQFILSSKKLLLSDSGFYLCAWTAIGGRGGELFFGEGSRLTVL.

V and J are TRBV11-2 and TRBJ2-1; D possibly uses TRBD1 or TRBD2 (6 bases each). The germline V gene has CDR1 SGHAT and CDR2 FQNNGV. V was trimmed by 0 bases and J by 5 bases, leaving 17 bases between them. The CDR3 has 17 residues. CDR3 amino acids: CASSLDQGRGGDNEQFF. As DNA, the CDR3 is TGTGCCAGCAGCTTAGATCAGGGCAGGGGAGGCGACAATGAGCAGTTCTTC.

This chain connects TRBV7-9 to TRBJ2-1; D may be TRBD2 (6 bases). V was shortened by 3 bases and J by 5 bases, with 17 bases between the two germline ends. CDR3 length: 16 residues. CDR1 is SEHNR and CDR2 is FQNEAQ in the germline V gene (reference sequence). CDR3 loop: CASSLALGVADNEQFF. CDR3 in DNA: TGTGCCAGCAGCTTGGCCCTCGGGGTAGCGGACAATGAGCAGTTCTTC.

This chain uses TRBV5-1 with TRBJ1-3, with 7 positions matching TRBD1. J was trimmed by 2 bases and V by 2 bases; bases with no gene match: 10. Germline V CDR1 and CDR2: SGHRS, YFSETQ. This CDR3 is built from 17 residues. CDR3: CASSFYPGTEAGNTIYF. The CDR3 bases are TGCGCCAGCAGCTTTTATCCCGGGACAGAGGCTGGAAACACCATATATTTT.

The rearrangement uses TRBV6-4 and TRBJ2-1; 15 positions agree with TRBD2. CDR3 length equals 17 residues. CDR1 is MRHNA and CDR2 is SNTAGT in the germline V gene. Trimming removed 2 bases from V and 3 bases from J; junction bases left unmatched: 2. The CDR3 protein is CASSDKGLAGGYNEQFF. The CDR3 DNA reads TGTGCCAGCAGTGACAAGGGACTAGCGGGGGGCTACAATGAGCAGTTCTTC.

CDR3 DNA sequence: TGTGCCTGGAGTACAGGGGGATACAATCAGCCCCAGCATTTT. It codes for CAWSTGGYNQPQHF. The rearrangement uses TRBV30 and TRBJ1-5, with TRBD1 matching 8 bases. CDR3 size: 14 residues. V lost 2 bases and J lost 3; bases outside the gene matches: 3. Germline CDR1 is GTSNPN and CDR2 is SVGIG (reference sequence). Full variable domain (missing parts from reference TRBV30 and TRBJ1-5): SQTIHQWPATLVQPVGSPLSLECTVEGTSNPNLYWYRQAAGRGLQLLFYSVGIGQISSEVPQNLSASRPQDRQFILSSKKLLLSDSGFYLCAWSTGGYNQPQHFGDGTRLSIL.

The chain links TRBV6-1 to TRBJ1-2; D is undetermined. Germline lookup yields CDR1 MNHNS and CDR2 SASEGT. V was pared by 6 bases and J by 2 bases, with 10 bases between. The CDR3 is 13 amino acids. The CDR3 region is CASRLSANYGYTF. The CDR3 nucleotides are TGTGCCAGCAGACTCTCCGCCAACTATGGCTACACCTTC.

V usage is TRBV7-3 and J usage is TRBJ2-2, with D maybe TRBD2 (6 bases). The CDR3 covers 16 residues. With 1 base removed from V and 2 bases from J, the gap between germline ends came to 11 bases. Germline V lookup: CDR1 SGHTA, CDR2 FQGTGA. The CDR3 DNA reads TGTGCCAGCAGCTTAATGGGTGGGACTAACACCGGGGAGCTGTTTTTT. Encoded protein: CASSLMGGTNTGELFF.

This chain joins TRBV10-3 and TRBJ2-2, with TRBD1 matching over 7 bases. This CDR3 region has 16 residues. Trimming cost V 3 bases and J 5 bases; bases outside gene matches: 9. Looked up from germline, CDR1 is ENHRY and CDR2 is SYGVKD. The CDR3 protein is CAISDPTTGYTGELFF. The CDR3 DNA is TGTGCCATCAGTGACCCCACGACAGGGTATACCGGGGAGCTGTTTTTT.

This chain links TRBV10-3 with TRBJ2-7; 7 nucleotides match TRBD1. V trimming: 2 bases; J trimming: 4 bases; junction bases outside the gene matches: 5. The CDR3 length is 14 residues. Looked up from germline, CDR1 is ENHRY and CDR2 is SYGVKD. This CDR3 reads CAISEGGQSYEQYF. As DNA, the CDR3 is TGTGCCATCAGTGAGGGGGGACAGTCGTACGAGCAGTACTTC.

The V and J genes are TRBV28 and TRBJ1-2, with 11 bases aligning to TRBD1. The ends lost 6 bases at V and 4 bases at J; junction bases unmatched: 4. The CDR3 consists of 14 residues. Per the germline V gene, CDR1 is MDHEN and CDR2 is SYDVKM. CDR3 region: CASRTGTGGYGYTF. Here the CDR3 DNA reads TGTGCCAGCAGGACCGGGACAGGGGGCTATGGCTACACCTTC.

V gene TRBV11-1 combines with J gene TRBJ2-1, with D unresolved. V was cut by 1 base and J by 0 bases, with 10 bases left in between. This CDR3 has 16 amino acids. Per the germline V gene, CDR1 is SGHAT and CDR2 is FQDESV (reference sequence). DNA for the CDR3: TGTGCCAGCAGCTTAGTAGCCTCGAGCTCCTACAATGAGCAGTTCTTC. Translated: CASSLVASSSYNEQFF.

The rearrangement joins TRBV30 to TRBJ1-5, with TRBD1 as a possible D gene (6 bases). Per the germline V gene, CDR1 is GTSNPN and CDR2 is SVGIG (reference sequence). V was trimmed by 5 bases and J by 2 bases, leaving 13 bases between them. The CDR3 spans 14 residues. The CDR3 region has the DNA TGTGCCTGGGCAACACAGGGAGGCAATCAGCCCCAGCATTTT. Translation gives CAWATQGGNQPQHF.